The source of this T cell receptor beta chain is a study of a mutant IDH1 vaccine in newly diagnosed glioma. Overall study context: Patients received vaccination from 4-6 weeks after radiotherapy alone, or with temozolomide cycles. Study-wide points: Pseudoprogression seemingly bore no relation to changes in top peripheral T cell clonotypes. Among patients, roughly 95% showed immune responses induced by the vaccine.

Time point denoted: week 47, end of study. All doses held 300 ug of mutant IDH1 20-mer peptide, with topical imiquimod. Donor diagnoses consisted of new WHO grade 3 or 4 IDH1-mutant, ATRX-lost astrocytomas. Data came from immunoSEQ multiplex PCR; TCRdb stores just in-frame clones and leaves some out. The repertoire holds 60,000 to 70,000 clones, with roughly four fifths as singletons. V was pared by 4 bases and J by 7 bases, with 14 bases between. Germline CDR1 SGHRS, CDR2 YFSETQ. The CDR3 extends over 13 amino acids. This clone has more than one count but fewer than ten. Its target is not known. V and J are TRBV5-1 and TRBJ1-1; D not resolved. The starting material was PBMCs, obtained from a glioma patient whose treatment included an IDH1 peptide vaccine. The source is a man aged 25-40 years with glioma. CDR3 amino acids: CASSPNREGEAFF. The CDR3 bases are TGCGCCAGCAGCCCAAATCGGGAGGGTGAAGCTTTCTTT.